This is a list of T cell receptor beta chains from one sample in a study of cytomegalovirus exposure and HLA in healthy donors. The table came from immunoSEQ multiplex PCR; TCRdb's copy has only in-frame clones and leaves some out. The top ten clones hold over 2.5% of a sample with 130,000 to 150,000 clones, roughly 75% of them seen once. Sequencing used PBMCs. These receptors originate from a female donor in good health and CMV-seronegative. Both conserved end residues are part of each CDR3. The D gene is left open where the match is weak. Clone size appears in some rows only: once, few, many, or a class for an expanded clone.

V gene	D gene	clone size	J gene	CDR3 protein	CDR3 DNA
TRBV2	TRBD1	NA	TRBJ2-7	CASVEDRGSYEQYF	TGTGCCAGCGTAGAGGACAGGGGATCCTACGAGCAGTACTTC
TRBV5-8	NA	NA	TRBJ1-3	CASSLRVPIYF	TGTGCCAGCAGCCTCAGGGTGCCCATATATTTT
TRBV7-9	TRBD1	NA	TRBJ1-4	CASSSGQGAREKLFF	TGTGCCAGCAGCTCAGGACAGGGGGCGCGGGAAAAACTGTTTTTT
TRBV12-5	NA	NA	TRBJ1-1	CASGRRVVYTEAFF	TGTGCTAGTGGGAGGAGGGTGGTATACACTGAAGCTTTCTTT
TRBV5-1	NA	NA	TRBJ2-6	CASSLAWRAHPGANVLTF	TGCGCCAGCAGCTTGGCATGGAGGGCTCACCCTGGGGCCAACGTCCTGACTTTC
TRBV27	NA	NA	TRBJ1-5	CASSDSGGNQPQHF	TGTGCCAGCAGCGACAGTGGAGGCAATCAGCCCCAGCATTTT
TRBV7-8	TRBD1	NA	TRBJ1-5	CASSLTGNSQPQHF	TGTGCCAGCAGCTTGACAGGGAATTCTCAGCCCCAGCATTTT
TRBV28	NA	NA	TRBJ2-2	CASSFRGIRRELFF	TGTGCCAGCAGTTTTCGGGGGATTAGAAGGGAGCTGTTTTTT
TRBV4-2	TRBD2	few	TRBJ2-3	CASSHVPSTGRMTQYF	TGTGCCAGCAGCCACGTGCCTAGTACCGGGAGGATGACGCAGTATTTT
TRBV5-4	TRBD2	NA	TRBJ2-3	CASSWGLSGYTDTQYF	TGTGCCAGCAGCTGGGGACTAAGCGGCTACACAGATACGCAGTATTTT
TRBV7-8	TRBD1	once	TRBJ2-6	CASRADREPSGANVLTF	TGTGCCAGCAGGGCTGACAGGGAACCCTCCGGGGCCAACGTCCTGACTTTC
TRBV6-5	NA	once	TRBJ1-1	CASSYGGNTEAFF	TGTGCCAGCAGTTACGGAGGGAACACTGAAGCTTTCTTT
TRBV7-2	NA	NA	TRBJ2-4	CASSFSVPKNIQYF	TGTGCCAGCAGCTTCTCGGTCCCCAAAAACATTCAGTACTTC
TRBV7-2	NA	NA	TRBJ2-4	CASSLSSGQGQNIQYF	TGTGCCAGCAGCTTATCTAGCGGACAGGGACAAAACATTCAGTACTTC
TRBV5-4	TRBD2	NA	TRBJ2-3	CASSLGLAGDIGTDTQYF	TGTGCCAGCAGCCTGGGACTAGCGGGAGATATTGGCACAGATACGCAGTATTTT
TRBV11-3	TRBD2	NA	TRBJ2-3	CASSPGGGPTDTQYF	TGTGCCAGCAGCCCCGGGGGGGGGCCCACAGATACGCAGTATTTT
TRBV7-9	NA	once	TRBJ1-1	CSSRVDAKKAFF	TGTTCCAGCAGAGTAGATGCTAAGAAAGCTTTCTTT
TRBV29-1	NA	NA	TRBJ1-1	CSVNGQRDNTEAFF	TGCAGCGTTAACGGACAGCGGGACAACACTGAAGCTTTCTTT
TRBV18	TRBD2	NA	TRBJ2-3	CASSPPGSSGMGTQYF	TGTGCCAGCTCACCACCAGGGTCTAGCGGGATGGGTACGCAGTATTTT
TRBV5-4	TRBD2	NA	TRBJ2-1	CASSAVGLLAGQNNEQFF	TGTGCCAGCAGCGCCGTGGGCCTACTAGCGGGTCAAAACAATGAGCAGTTCTTC
TRBV15	TRBD1	NA	TRBJ2-7	CATSSGQGLNYEQYF	TGTGCCACCAGCAGTGGACAGGGGTTGAACTACGAGCAGTACTTC
TRBV4-1	NA	NA	TRBJ1-1	CASSPTVLNTEAFF	TGCGCCAGCAGCCCGACAGTCTTGAACACTGAAGCTTTCTTT
TRBV19	NA	once	TRBJ1-5	CATAALRNQPQHF	TGTGCCACCGCGGCCCTGAGAAATCAGCCCCAGCATTTT
TRBV5-1	TRBD1	NA	TRBJ1-2	CASSPTGGLVYTF	TGCGCCAGCAGCCCGACAGGGGGTCTTGTCTACACCTTC
TRBV9	TRBD2	NA	TRBJ2-1	CASSAGGVTYNEQFF	TGTGCCAGCAGCGCCGGGGGGGTCACCTACAATGAGCAGTTCTTC
TRBV11-2	NA	NA	TRBJ1-5	CASSPPGNQPQHF	TGTGCCAGCAGCCCTCCGGGGAATCAGCCCCAGCATTTT
TRBV21-1	NA	NA	TRBJ2-2	CASSNSIPTGELFF	TGTGCCAGCAGTAACAGTATCCCAACCGGGGAGCTGTTTTTT
TRBV6-1	NA	NA	TRBJ1-5	CASSEMASGLVRPQHF	TGTGCCAGCAGTGAAATGGCGTCAGGACTCGTCAGGCCCCAGCATTTT
TRBV6-1	NA	NA	TRBJ1-5	CASNGGTSNQPQHF	TGTGCCAGCAATGGGGGCACTAGCAATCAGCCCCAGCATTTT
TRBV7-2	NA	NA	TRBJ2-5	CASSLAFPQRMETQYF	TGTGCCAGCAGCTTAGCTTTCCCCCAGCGGATGGAGACCCAGTACTTC
TRBV10-2	NA	few	TRBJ1-3	CASSEIPGTGNTIYF	TGCGCCAGCAGTGAAATCCCGGGAACTGGAAACACCATATATTTT
TRBV5-1	NA	NA	TRBJ2-1	CASSARAGSYNEQFF	TGCGCCAGCAGCGCCCGCGCCGGGAGCTACAATGAGCAGTTCTTC
TRBV29-1	NA	NA	TRBJ2-7	CSVVLDSFYEQYF	TGCAGCGTTGTTCTCGACAGCTTCTACGAGCAGTACTTC
TRBV27	NA	NA	TRBJ2-7	CASSLVAGNSYEQYF	TGTGCCAGCAGCCTCGTGGCGGGGAACTCCTACGAGCAGTACTTC
TRBV7-2	TRBD2	NA	TRBJ2-7	CASSLAASGFSYEQYF	TGTGCCAGCAGCTTAGCTGCTAGCGGGTTCTCCTACGAGCAGTACTTC
TRBV6-1	NA	NA	TRBJ2-1	CASSGQGRGTLSSYNEQFF	TGTGCCAGCAGTGGACAGGGGCGGGGGACCTTAAGCTCCTACAATGAGCAGTTCTTC
TRBV5-1	TRBD1	once	TRBJ1-2	CASSPISTGSLDGYTF	TGCGCCAGCAGCCCCATATCGACAGGGAGTTTGGATGGCTACACCTTC
TRBV19	NA	few	TRBJ1-1	CASNGRGDTEAFF	TGTGCCAGTAATGGCAGGGGCGACACTGAAGCTTTCTTT
TRBV5-1	NA	few	TRBJ1-1	CASSLLGGTEAFF	TGCGCCAGCAGCTTGTTGGGGGGAACTGAAGCTTTCTTT
TRBV19	TRBD1	NA	TRBJ1-1	CATRGTGVNTEAFF	TGTGCCACCCGAGGGACAGGAGTGAACACTGAAGCTTTCTTT
TRBV27	NA	NA	TRBJ2-3	CASSRLGITDTQYF	TGTGCCAGCTCGAGACTAGGTATCACAGATACGCAGTATTTT
TRBV10-3	TRBD1	few	TRBJ2-2	CAIQLTGTNTGELFF	TGTGCCATCCAACTGACAGGGACGAACACCGGGGAGCTGTTTTTT
TRBV28	NA	NA	TRBJ1-5	CASRTGTRFGQPQHF	TGTGCCAGCAGAACAGGGACGAGGTTCGGTCAGCCCCAGCATTTT
TRBV27	TRBD1	few	TRBJ1-4	CASDCGTEGEKLFF	TGTGCCAGCGATTGCGGGACAGAGGGGGAAAAACTGTTTTTT